This is a list of T cell receptor beta chains from one sample in a study of T cell responses to AZD1222 COVID-19 vaccine. The repertoire was sequenced with immunoSEQ multiplex PCR; TCRdb's copy has only in-frame clones and lacks some. The table shows roughly 97,000 clones, with over 75% occurring only once. The sample here was peripheral blood, taken on day 0 of AZD1222 vaccination. All receptors come from an adult in good health. Each CDR3 is given with its conserved first and last residue. A D gene is named only where the DNA matches it firmly. The size of a clone is reported for some rows only, either as once, few or many, or as a class for expanded clones.

size	D	V	J	CDR3	DNA
NA	NA	TRBV29-1	TRBJ1-1	CSAAPNMNTEAFF	TGCAGCGCCGCTCCTAACATGAACACTGAAGCTTTCTTT
NA	NA	TRBV5-1	TRBJ1-6	CASSFTGENSPLHF	TGCGCCAGCAGCTTTACAGGAGAAAATTCACCCCTCCACTTT
NA	NA	TRBV28	TRBJ1-1	CASSSRVTEAFF	TGTGCCAGCAGTAGCAGGGTCACCGAAGCTTTCTTT
NA	NA	TRBV28	TRBJ2-5	CATALTGSGETQYF	TGTGCCACCGCTTTGACTGGGTCGGGGGAGACCCAGTACTTC
NA	NA	TRBV19	TRBJ1-1	CASSHASTGNTEAFF	TGTGCCAGTTCTCACGCATCGACGGGGAACACTGAAGCTTTCTTT
NA	NA	TRBV28	TRBJ1-2	CASTGGGLGYTF	TGTGCCAGCACCGGGGGAGGGTTAGGCTACACCTTC
once	NA	TRBV7-2	TRBJ1-2	CASSLVGSPNYGYTF	TGTGCCAGCAGCTTAGTCGGCAGCCCTAACTATGGCTACACCTTC
NA	TRBD1	TRBV28	TRBJ1-6	CASILSGQGSSPLHF	TGTGCCAGCATTCTCTCGGGACAGGGCTCTTCACCCCTCCACTTT
NA	NA	TRBV4-1	TRBJ2-7	CASSQGSRQYF	TGCGCCAGCAGCCAAGGAAGCCGGCAGTACTTC
NA	NA	TRBV5-8	TRBJ1-5	CASSLVGRAGVMQPQHF	TGTGCCAGCAGCTTGGTGGGCAGGGCGGGAGTCATGCAGCCCCAGCATTTT
NA	NA	TRBV11-2	TRBJ1-1	CASSAPHTSEAFF	TGTGCCAGCAGCGCCCCCCACACCTCTGAAGCTTTCTTT
few	NA	TRBV7-3	TRBJ2-7	CASSLTTVRNYEQYF	TGTGCCAGCAGCTTAACGACGGTTCGGAACTACGAGCAGTACTTC
few	NA	TRBV7-2	TRBJ2-2	CASSLQSGNTGELFF	TGTGCCAGCAGCCTTCAGTCCGGGAACACCGGGGAGCTGTTTTTT
once	NA	TRBV18	TRBJ1-2	CASSPRTGRLGYGYTF	TGTGCCAGCTCACCACGTACCGGGCGGCTAGGCTATGGCTACACCTTC
NA	NA	TRBV6-5	TRBJ1-1	CASSFRGQMNTEAFF	TGTGCCAGCAGCTTCAGGGGACAAATGAACACTGAAGCTTTCTTT
few	NA	TRBV12-3/TRBV12-4	TRBJ1-1	CASSKTGPTEAFF	TGTGCCAGCAGTAAAACAGGGCCCACTGAAGCTTTCTTT
NA	NA	TRBV7-9	TRBJ1-6	CASSSGDIYNSPLHF	TGTGCCAGCAGCTCGGGGGATATCTATAATTCACCCCTCCACTTT
NA	NA	TRBV3-1/TRBV3-2	TRBJ2-5	CASSPPGARETQYF	TGTGCCAGCAGCCCGCCGGGGGCAAGGGAGACCCAGTACTTC
NA	TRBD2	TRBV3-1/TRBV3-2	TRBJ2-1	CASSPYSGPNSYNEQFF	TGTGCCAGCAGCCCTTATAGCGGGCCAAACTCCTACAATGAGCAGTTCTTC
few	TRBD1	TRBV3-1/TRBV3-2	TRBJ1-5	CASSQGQGGNQPQHF	TGTGCCAGCAGCCAAGGACAGGGGGGGAATCAGCCCCAGCATTTT
NA	NA	TRBV28	TRBJ1-4	CASSAVPSSGGNEKLFF	TGTGCCAGCAGTGCCGTACCCTCGTCAGGAGGTAATGAAAAACTGTTTTTT
NA	TRBD2	TRBV6-1	TRBJ2-3	CASSEQGASGGDTQYF	TGTGCCAGCAGTGAACAAGGGGCTAGCGGGGGGGATACGCAGTATTTT
once	NA	TRBV6-5	TRBJ1-2	CASRTRDGYGYTF	TGTGCCAGCAGGACGAGGGACGGCTATGGCTACACCTTC
NA	NA	TRBV21-1	TRBJ2-6	CASSKVYRGPGANVLTF	TGTGCCAGCAGCAAAGTGTACAGGGGACCTGGGGCCAACGTCCTGACTTTC
NA	NA	TRBV6-6	TRBJ2-6	CASSPTSATVASGANVLTF	TGTGCCAGCAGTCCGACCTCCGCGACGGTAGCCTCTGGGGCCAACGTCCTGACTTTC
NA	NA	TRBV30	TRBJ2-3	CAWSEQALESDTQYF	TGTGCCTGGAGTGAGCAGGCACTGGAATCAGATACGCAGTATTTT
NA	NA	TRBV20-1	TRBJ1-1	CSASGRLNTEAFF	TGCAGTGCTAGTGGGCGATTGAACACTGAAGCTTTCTTT
NA	NA	TRBV28	TRBJ1-6	CASSELVGHSPLHF	TGTGCCAGCAGCGAACTCGTCGGGCATTCACCCCTCCACTTT
NA	NA	TRBV5-1	TRBJ2-1	CASSFRPEVGQFF	TGCGCCAGCAGCTTCCGGCCCGAGGTGGGACAGTTCTTC
NA	NA	TRBV11-3	TRBJ2-1	CASSYARGDEQFF	TGTGCCAGCAGCTACGCTCGGGGAGATGAGCAGTTCTTC
once	TRBD2	TRBV28	TRBJ2-2	CASSLGTSGGASGELFF	TGTGCCAGCAGTTTAGGGACTAGCGGGGGGGCCTCCGGGGAGCTGTTTTTT
NA	NA	TRBV7-8	TRBJ2-7	CASSLHGGEAYEQYF	TGTGCCAGCAGCTTACATGGGGGAGAAGCCTACGAGCAGTACTTC
NA	TRBD1	TRBV2	TRBJ1-5	CASTGTGGFGNQPQHF	TGTGCCAGCACCGGGACAGGGGGCTTTGGCAATCAGCCCCAGCATTTT
few	NA	TRBV12-3/TRBV12-4	TRBJ1-3	CASTSFYGNTIYF	TGTGCCAGCACCTCATTCTATGGAAACACCATATATTTT
NA	NA	TRBV5-1	TRBJ1-6	CASSLQDFNSPLHF	TGCGCCAGCAGCTTACAGGACTTTAATTCACCCCTCCACTTT
few	NA	TRBV12-3/TRBV12-4	TRBJ2-5	CASTGRIQETQYF	TGTGCCAGCACGGGACGGATTCAAGAGACCCAGTACTTC
few	TRBD1	TRBV7-9	TRBJ1-3	CASSLTGARNTIYF	TGTGCCAGCAGCTTGACAGGGGCTAGAAACACCATATATTTT
NA	TRBD1	TRBV7-8	TRBJ1-5	CASSSQGAQPQHF	TGTGCCAGCAGCTCTCAGGGGGCCCAGCCCCAGCATTTT
once	NA	TRBV3-1/TRBV3-2	TRBJ2-3	CASGDFSTDTQYF	TGTGCCAGCGGGGACTTCAGCACAGATACGCAGTATTTT
NA	TRBD2	TRBV11-3	TRBJ2-5	CASSLTRLTSGETQYF	TGTGCCAGCAGCTTAACGAGGCTTACTAGCGGGGAGACCCAGTACTTC
NA	NA	TRBV10-3	TRBJ2-1	CAISASSVSYNEQFF	TGTGCCATCAGTGCATCTAGCGTCTCCTACAATGAGCAGTTCTTC
NA	TRBD1	TRBV2	TRBJ1-6	CASRDRAVSLHF	TGTGCCAGCAGGGACAGGGCCGTATCCCTCCACTTT